What follows are 4 T cell receptor beta chains derived from one specimen sequenced in a study of T cells after yellow fever vaccination. TCRdb itself ran the 5' RACE reads through MiXCR, one entry per CDR3 protein. This table has approximately 10,000 distinct CDR3 sequences, roughly 6.1% appearing once. The material was PBMCs, either bulk or a sorted T-cell subset (CD4+, CD8+, memory, or dextramer-sorted; not recorded which), obtained on the day of the yellow fever booster vaccination. These receptors all come from a man under 40 who received the YFV17D yellow fever vaccine.

At least ten counts were recorded for this clonotype. The chain has TRBV27 and TRBJ2-1; D remains unclear. Germline CDR1 reads MNHEY; CDR2 reads SMNVEV (reference sequence). The CDR3 runs 13 residues. Between the trimmed V and J ends, which lost 2 bases and 4 bases, there was a span of 6 bases. The CDR3 DNA reads as TGTGCCAGCAGTTTAGCGGTTTACAATGAGCAGTTCTTC. Translating it yields CASSLAVYNEQFF.

This clonotype has ten or more counts. The chain is built from TRBV2 and TRBJ1-4, with D hard to call. The V and J ends lost 6 bases and 3 bases respectively, with 8 bases between them. This CDR3 has 13 residues. The germline gives CDR1 SNHLY, CDR2 FYNNEI. CDR3 nucleotide sequence: TGTGCCAGCAGACGGCAGTCTAATGAAAAACTGTTTTTT. Amino acids: CASRRQSNEKLFF.

This clonotype appeared many times. This rearrangement joins TRBV7-3 to TRBJ2-5; 9 bases are shared with TRBD2. Germline V CDR1 and CDR2: SGHTA, FQGTGA. V gave up 5 bases and J gave up 5 bases; unmatched junction bases: 9. The CDR3 contains 15 residues. This CDR3 reads CASSPKGTSRETQYF. CDR3 in DNA: TGTGCCAGCAGCCCCAAGGGGACTAGCAGGGAGACCCAGTACTTC.

This clonotype was counted many times. This chain uses TRBV12-5 with TRBJ2-5; D is uncertain. The CDR3 length is 13 residues. The germline V and J ends were trimmed by 2 bases and 7 bases, with 11 bases remaining between them. CDR1 LGHNT and CDR2 FRNRAP come from the germline V gene. The CDR3 sequence: CASGLPPPGTQYF. DNA of the CDR3: TGTGCTAGTGGTTTGCCACCCCCCGGGACCCAGTACTTC.